This T cell receptor (beta chain) originates from a study of blood T cell repertoires in COVID-19. Study-level background: Samples of COVID-19 (acute and convalescent) were obtained from the United States, Italy and Spain. T cells, B-cell-depleted T cells, or PBMCs provided the cDNA or gDNA that served as material.

Profiling relied on immunoSEQ multiplex PCR, and the TCRdb table lists in-frame clones only, not all of them. The sample lists under 250,000 clones, around 85% occurring once. The V and J ends lost 8 bases and 9 bases, in that order; junction bases with no gene match: 6. This CDR3 region has 14 residues. The germline V gene has CDR1 SNHLY and CDR2 FYNNEI. Enrolled through a virtual design, the participants were between about 18 and 100 years of age and came from under 25 US areas. Participants' reported clinical history set cohort assignment. This chain uses TRBV2 with TRBJ2-1, with 14 bases fitting TRBD2. The sequence came from a woman aged 40-49 years with acute COVID-19. Sequencing input: PBMCs or T cells enriched from blood (not recorded which). The CDR3 is CASLGLAGGGEQFF. CDR3 sequence (DNA): TGTGCCAGCTTAGGACTAGCGGGAGGCGGTGAGCAGTTCTTC.